This T cell receptor beta chain was observed in a study of T cell responses to AZD1222 COVID-19 vaccine. The data were produced by immunoSEQ multiplex PCR, yet TCRdb's version contains in-frame clones alone and is incomplete. This table has 72,000 or so clones, less than 85% appearing once. Germline values: CDR1 SGHVS, CDR2 FQNEAQ. Trimming removed 1 base from V and 4 bases from J, with 12 bases in between. The CDR3 loop spans 15 amino acids. The receptor was isolated from an adult in good health. The chain recombines TRBV7-8 with TRBJ2-3, with TRBD1 as a possible D gene (7 bases). This specimen was peripheral blood, taken on day 0 of AZD1222 vaccination. The CDR3 is CASSLGAGGSDTQYF. In DNA form, the CDR3 reads TGTGCCAGCAGCTTAGGAGCAGGGGGGTCAGATACGCAGTATTTT. Based on the CDR3 plus reference TRBV7-8 and TRBJ2-3, the full variable domain is GAGVSQSPRYKVAKRGQDVALRCDPISGHVSLFWYQQALGQGPEFLTYFQNEAQLDKSGLPSDRFFAERPEGSVSTLKIQRTQQEDSAVYLCASSLGAGGSDTQYFGPGTRLTVL.